The source of this T cell receptor beta chain is a study of spatial heterogeneity in lung cancer. CDR1 is MDHEN, CDR2 SYDVKM, per germline. V was cut by 3 bases and J by 0 bases, with 9 bases left in between. The CDR3 extends over 15 amino acids. Time point: sample taken at primary tumor resection. Untreated early-stage non-small cell lung cancer patients, over 55 in total, were the donors. Without sorting, whole RNA was sequenced from tumor, nontumor lung or frozen PBMC. This clonotype showed up many times. What it binds is unknown. This beta chain turned up in a library designed for alpha chains; as an off-target read, its abundance says little. Every molecule of TCR cDNA had its own unique molecular identifier. One entry per CDR3 protein, called by TCRdb with MiXCR from the 5' RACE reads. The sample contains 15,000 to 20,000 distinct CDR3 sequences, approximately 5.6% of which appear only once. Points from the study as a whole: For expanded intratumoral alpha and beta TCRs, counts tracked tumor mutation counts.

This clonotype was obtained from a female donor with early-stage non-small cell lung cancer. The genes are TRBV28 and TRBJ1-3; D remains ambiguous. The sequenced sample was lung tumor tissue, obtained at surgery. CDR3 nucleotides: TGTGCCAGCAGTTTTTCCGGGTCCTCTGGAAACACCATATATTTT. It encodes CASSFSGSSGNTIYF.